Reported below is one T cell receptor beta chain. No antigen is known for it. Assaying covered 100,000 or so TCR templates per sample. Profiled with immunoSEQ multiplex PCR; TCRdb holds only in-frame clones, not every one. The sample has under 95,000 clones; 94% are singletons. V was pared by 3 bases and J by 5 bases, with 6 bases of the junction left unmatched. This CDR3 region has 15 residues. Per the germline V gene, CDR1 is MGHDK and CDR2 is SYGVNS. The data are from a study of siplizumab effects on memory and regulatory T cells. Whole-study findings and limits: Of the proliferating CD4+ or CD8+ clones, roughly 80-97% lacked a naive or memory phenotype that could be assigned. Most alloreactive clones went unmapped to unstimulated subsets; only a minor fraction mapped. Siplizumab significantly brought down the alloreactive sequences that trace back to unstimulated CD4+ memory cells.

Sequenced material: non-Treg CD4+ T cells sorted from blood. J is TRBJ2-5 and V is TRBV25-1; 10 bases are shared with TRBD1. The TCR comes from a human donor in good health. CDR3: CASSDLTGGLETQYF. The CDR3 DNA is TGTGCCAGCAGTGACCTGACAGGGGGCCTGGAGACCCAGTACTTC.